The clone carrying this T cell receptor (beta chain) was picked up a small number of times. The antigen is not known. For the second PCR, which ran for roughly 6 to 11 cycles, a sample-barcoded 5' primer and a J-beta primer mix were used. A template-switch adaptor that had 12 random nucleotides put a tag on each cDNA molecule. TCRdb fed the 5' RACE reads into MiXCR, producing one record per CDR3 protein. The sample records 800,000 to 1,300,000 distinct CDR3 sequences, 25% being singletons. These data are taken from a study of blood T cells in healthy people across ages. Study overall: For every two T cells, template switching captured about one barcoded beta molecule.

This CDR3 has 13 residues. The germline V gene encodes CDR1 SGHTA and CDR2 FQGNSA. Trimming cost V 8 bases and J 3 bases, with 13 bases left between them. General study findings and limits: It was the long-lived donors that had more naive CD4+ cells and higher diversity than aged donors.

These data were also filed under a second study, of T cells of mothers and their children.

The TCR was taken from a girl aged 2-10 years in good health. V and J are TRBV7-2 and TRBJ2-5, with D possibly being TRBD2 (6 bases). The sample taken for sequencing was blood. The CDR3 region has the DNA TGTGCCAGCCGCCGGGAGTGGGAAGAGACCCAGTACTTC. It translates to CASRREWEETQYF.